A selection of T cell receptor beta chains follows, all from one sample in a study of T cell responses to AZD1222 COVID-19 vaccine. TCRdb keeps only in-frame clones here, not all; method: immunoSEQ multiplex PCR. Here the sample spans 100,000 or so clones, approximately 92% being singletons. The starting material was peripheral blood, obtained 28 days after the second AZD1222 dose. The source is an adult who received the AZD1222 COVID-19 vaccine. CDR3s include the opening cysteine and the closing phenylalanine or tryptophan. A D gene is named only where the DNA matches it firmly.

d_call | j_call | v_call | cdr3_nt | cdr3_aa
. | TRBJ1-2 | TRBV12-5 | TGTGCTAGTGGTTTGCCAAACGACTCCGGTGGGACCTATGGCTACACCTTC | CASGLPNDSGGTYGYTF
. | TRBJ2-1 | TRBV28 | TGTGCCAGCAGTTTTGGGAACAACTACAATGAGCAGTTCTTC | CASSFGNNYNEQFF
. | TRBJ1-1 | TRBV11-2 | TGTGCCAGCAGCTTGAGACTAGGGGACGATACTGAAGCTTTCTTT | CASSLRLGDDTEAFF
TRBD2 | TRBJ2-3 | TRBV10-3 | TGTGCCATCAGTGATAAAGCGGGATCCACAGATACGCAGTATTTT | CAISDKAGSTDTQYF
. | TRBJ2-2 | TRBV7-2 | TGTGCCAGCAGCCCGGAGGGTAGCAGCACCGGGGAGCTGTTTTTT | CASSPEGSSTGELFF
. | TRBJ1-2 | TRBV28 | TGTGCCAGCATCAAAAGGCACAGGGTAGTGGGGGGCTACACCTTC | CASIKRHRVVGGYTF
TRBD2 | TRBJ2-1 | TRBV2 | TGTGCCAGCACCTCAGATGGCGGGAGCTACAATGAGCAGTTCTTC | CASTSDGGSYNEQFF
. | TRBJ2-2 | TRBV15 | TGTGCCACCAGCAGAATTTTAGGTGGCACCGGGGAGCTGTTTTTT | CATSRILGGTGELFF
. | TRBJ1-2 | TRBV21-1 | TGTGCCAGCAGACAGGGGGTCCCCTATGGCTACACCTTC | CASRQGVPYGYTF
TRBD2 | TRBJ2-2 | TRBV5-4 | TGTGCCAGCAGCTTGTTTACGGGAGGAGTAAACACCGGGGAGCTGTTTTTT | CASSLFTGGVNTGELFF
TRBD1 | TRBJ2-3 | TRBV10-3 | TGTGCCATCAGTGCGACAGGGGGTTCACCAGATACGCAGTATTTT | CAISATGGSPDTQYF
. | TRBJ1-1 | TRBV19 | TGTGCCAGTAGCCCACAGGCGAACACTGAAGCTTTCTTT | CASSPQANTEAFF
TRBD1 | TRBJ1-1 | TRBV29-1 | TGCAGCGTTTCTCAGGGGGACACTGAAGCTTTCTTT | CSVSQGDTEAFF
. | TRBJ2-4 | TRBV6-5 | TGTGCCAGCAGTCAGGAGTGGGCCAAAAACATTCAGTACTTC | CASSQEWAKNIQYF
. | TRBJ1-4 | TRBV5-6 | TGTGCCAGCAGCTTGATTGCAACTAATGAAAAACTGTTTTTT | CASSLIATNEKLFF
. | TRBJ1-2 | TRBV28 | TGTGCCAGCAGTCCCAGGGGTTTCTTCTATGGCTACACCTTC | CASSPRGFFYGYTF
. | TRBJ2-2 | TRBV11-3 | TGTGCCAGCAGCCCCCACTCTGGCACCGGGGAGCTGTTTTTT | CASSPHSGTGELFF